A selection of T cell receptor beta chains follows, all from one sample in a study of graft-versus-host responses after intestinal transplantation. Their antigens remain unidentified. The repertoire was sequenced with immunoSEQ multiplex PCR; TCRdb's copy has only in-frame clones and lacks some. The sample shows about 120,000 clones, approximately 93% of them seen only once. The sequenced sample was unstimulated CD8+ T cells sorted from spleen or lymph node cells, obtained before transplant. The receptors stem from a human donor who was the organ donor for an intestinal transplant. Each CDR3 is given with its conserved first and last residue. The order of the fields is CDR3 protein, CDR3 DNA, J gene, clone size, V gene, D gene. D genes are given only for firm matches. A row's size may be missing; if present it is once, few, many or a size class.

CDR3aa: CASSPGEDEQFF; CDR3nt: TGTGCCAGCAGTCCTGGGGAAGATGAGCAGTTCTTC; j_gene: TRBJ2-1; abundance: -; v_gene: TRBV2; d_gene: -
CDR3aa: CASSLSLNSNQPQHF; CDR3nt: TGTGCCAGCAGTTTATCCCTTAACAGCAATCAGCCCCAGCATTTT; j_gene: TRBJ1-5; abundance: -; v_gene: TRBV28; d_gene: -
CDR3aa: CASSLSGTMNTEAFF; CDR3nt: TGTGCCAGCAGTTTATCCGGCACGATGAACACTGAAGCTTTCTTT; j_gene: TRBJ1-1; abundance: -; v_gene: TRBV27; d_gene: -
CDR3aa: CASSSRPGLEQETQYF; CDR3nt: TGTGCCAGCAGTTCACGGCCGGGACTAGAGCAAGAGACCCAGTACTTC; j_gene: TRBJ2-5; abundance: once; v_gene: TRBV27; d_gene: TRBD2
CDR3aa: CASSEWGGQGSYEQYF; CDR3nt: TGTGCCAGCAGTGAATGGGGCGGACAGGGATCATACGAGCAGTACTTC; j_gene: TRBJ2-7; abundance: -; v_gene: TRBV2; d_gene: TRBD1
CDR3aa: CASSYSRQPTSEQYF; CDR3nt: TGTGCCAGCAGTTACAGCCGACAGCCTACTAGCGAGCAGTACTTC; j_gene: TRBJ2-7; abundance: -; v_gene: TRBV6-6; d_gene: -
CDR3aa: CASSEWDLLYTEAFF; CDR3nt: TGCGCCAGCAGTGAGTGGGACTTGTTATACACTGAAGCTTTCTTT; j_gene: TRBJ1-1; abundance: -; v_gene: TRBV10-2; d_gene: -
CDR3aa: CASSSRGLDPYEQYF; CDR3nt: TGTGCCAGCAGTTCCCGAGGACTAGATCCCTACGAGCAGTACTTC; j_gene: TRBJ2-7; abundance: -; v_gene: TRBV27; d_gene: TRBD2
CDR3aa: CASSVRGTSGYTNEQFF; CDR3nt: TGTGCCAGCAGCGTCCGCGGGACTAGCGGATATACGAATGAGCAGTTCTTC; j_gene: TRBJ2-1; abundance: -; v_gene: TRBV9; d_gene: TRBD2
CDR3aa: CASSGVAGGTYNEQFF; CDR3nt: TGTGCCAGCAGCGGGGTAGCGGGAGGTACCTACAATGAGCAGTTCTTC; j_gene: TRBJ2-1; abundance: -; v_gene: TRBV9; d_gene: TRBD2
CDR3aa: CAWGVAGLYEQYF; CDR3nt: TGTGCCTGGGGGGTAGCGGGGCTGTACGAGCAGTACTTC; j_gene: TRBJ2-7; abundance: once; v_gene: TRBV30; d_gene: TRBD2
CDR3aa: CASSHKNTGELFF; CDR3nt: TGTGCCAGCAGTCATAAGAACACCGGGGAGCTGTTTTTT; j_gene: TRBJ2-2; abundance: -; v_gene: TRBV6-6; d_gene: -
CDR3aa: CASSSDGGNEQFF; CDR3nt: TGTGCCAGCAGTTCCGATGGGGGGAATGAGCAGTTCTTC; j_gene: TRBJ2-1; abundance: -; v_gene: TRBV27; d_gene: -
CDR3aa: CASSQVLAGSGELFF; CDR3nt: TGCGCCAGCAGCCAAGTCCTAGCGGGATCCGGGGAGCTGTTTTTT; j_gene: TRBJ2-2; abundance: -; v_gene: TRBV4-1; d_gene: TRBD2
CDR3aa: CASLWAGELFF; CDR3nt: TGTGCCAGCCTCTGGGCCGGGGAGCTGTTTTTT; j_gene: TRBJ2-2; abundance: few; v_gene: TRBV6-1; d_gene: -
CDR3aa: CASSSSALSSYEQYF; CDR3nt: TGTGCCAGCAGCTCCTCCGCCCTGAGCTCCTACGAGCAGTACTTC; j_gene: TRBJ2-7; abundance: few; v_gene: TRBV11-2; d_gene: -
CDR3aa: CASSRLAGTGGQNNEQFF; CDR3nt: TGTGCCAGCAGCCGTCTAGCGGGTACAGGGGGGCAAAACAATGAGCAGTTCTTC; j_gene: TRBJ2-1; abundance: -; v_gene: TRBV7-2; d_gene: -
CDR3aa: CASSLAGGITGELFF; CDR3nt: TGTGCCAGCAGCCTAGCGGGAGGTATCACCGGGGAGCTGTTTTTT; j_gene: TRBJ2-2; abundance: -; v_gene: TRBV6-5; d_gene: TRBD2
CDR3aa: CASSFPKGIHGELFF; CDR3nt: TGTGCCAGCAGCTTTCCCAAGGGTATTCACGGGGAGCTGTTTTTT; j_gene: TRBJ2-2; abundance: -; v_gene: TRBV9; d_gene: -
CDR3aa: CASSQVPALSYNSPLHF; CDR3nt: TGCGCCAGCAGCCAAGTTCCTGCTCTCTCCTATAATTCACCCCTCCACTTT; j_gene: TRBJ1-6; abundance: -; v_gene: TRBV4-1; d_gene: -
CDR3aa: CASSFRTSGEQYF; CDR3nt: TGTGCCAGCAGTTTCAGGACTAGTGGGGAGCAGTACTTC; j_gene: TRBJ2-7; abundance: -; v_gene: TRBV27; d_gene: TRBD2
CDR3aa: CASSRTASSSYEQYF; CDR3nt: TGTGCCAGCAGCCGAACTGCCTCAAGCTCCTACGAGCAGTACTTC; j_gene: TRBJ2-7; abundance: -; v_gene: TRBV27; d_gene: -
CDR3aa: CASSYQLAGNTGELFF; CDR3nt: TGTGCCAGCAGTTACCAACTAGCGGGGAACACCGGGGAGCTGTTTTTT; j_gene: TRBJ2-2; abundance: -; v_gene: TRBV6-5; d_gene: TRBD2
CDR3aa: CASSLEASASYEQYF; CDR3nt: TGTGCCAGCAGCTTAGAAGCTAGCGCGTCCTACGAGCAGTACTTC; j_gene: TRBJ2-7; abundance: -; v_gene: TRBV7-2; d_gene: -
CDR3aa: CASSPRAVDEQYF; CDR3nt: TGTGCCAGCAGTCCTAGAGCGGTTGACGAGCAGTACTTC; j_gene: TRBJ2-7; abundance: -; v_gene: TRBV6-5; d_gene: -
CDR3aa: CASRGQGNEQFF; CDR3nt: TGTGCCAGCAGGGGACAGGGTAATGAGCAGTTCTTC; j_gene: TRBJ2-1; abundance: -; v_gene: TRBV2; d_gene: TRBD1
CDR3aa: CASSSSSAAVGATYGYTF; CDR3nt: TGTGCCAGCAGTTCCTCCTCCGCGGCGGTCGGGGCCACGTATGGCTACACCTTC; j_gene: TRBJ1-2; abundance: -; v_gene: TRBV27; d_gene: -
CDR3aa: CASSARESASGANVLTF; CDR3nt: TGTGCCAGCAGTGCAAGAGAATCCGCCTCTGGGGCCAACGTCCTGACTTTC; j_gene: TRBJ2-6; abundance: -; v_gene: TRBV2; d_gene: -
CDR3aa: CASRRGQGNGAFF; CDR3nt: TGTGCCAGCAGACGGGGACAGGGTAATGGAGCTTTCTTT; j_gene: TRBJ1-1; abundance: few; v_gene: TRBV2; d_gene: TRBD1
CDR3aa: CASSEGLAGEDTQYF; CDR3nt: TGTGCCAGCAGTGAGGGACTAGCGGGAGAAGATACGCAGTATTTT; j_gene: TRBJ2-3; abundance: once; v_gene: TRBV27; d_gene: TRBD2
CDR3aa: CASSITFSSSYEQYF; CDR3nt: TGTGCCAGTAGTATCACTTTCAGCAGCTCCTACGAGCAGTACTTC; j_gene: TRBJ2-7; abundance: -; v_gene: TRBV19; d_gene: -
CDR3aa: CASSLALAGGSKFGEQYF; CDR3nt: TGTGCCAGCAGCTTAGCGCTAGCGGGAGGTTCTAAATTTGGCGAGCAGTACTTC; j_gene: TRBJ2-7; abundance: -; v_gene: TRBV7-8; d_gene: TRBD2
CDR3aa: CASSRGYNEQFF; CDR3nt: TGTGCCAGTAGTCGCGGGTATAATGAGCAGTTCTTC; j_gene: TRBJ2-1; abundance: -; v_gene: TRBV19; d_gene: -
CDR3aa: CASSQGQGSFEQFF; CDR3nt: TGCGCCAGCAGCCAAGGACAGGGTTCTTTCGAGCAGTTCTTC; j_gene: TRBJ2-1; abundance: -; v_gene: TRBV4-1; d_gene: TRBD1
CDR3aa: CASSQDPFIPQEKLFF; CDR3nt: TGCGCCAGCAGCCAAGATCCGTTCATTCCGCAGGAAAAACTGTTTTTT; j_gene: TRBJ1-4; abundance: few; v_gene: TRBV4-3; d_gene: -
CDR3aa: CASSLGGTASYEQYF; CDR3nt: TGTGCCAGCAGCTTAGGGGGGACAGCGTCCTACGAGCAGTACTTC; j_gene: TRBJ2-7; abundance: -; v_gene: TRBV5-5; d_gene: -
CDR3aa: CASSLGRGGTYNEQFF; CDR3nt: TGCGCCAGCAGCTTGGGGCGGGGCGGAACCTACAATGAGCAGTTCTTC; j_gene: TRBJ2-1; abundance: -; v_gene: TRBV5-1; d_gene: -
CDR3aa: CASSDTGNLIQYF; CDR3nt: TGTGCCAGCAGTGATACAGGGAATTTGATTCAGTACTTC; j_gene: TRBJ2-4; abundance: -; v_gene: TRBV25-1; d_gene: -
CDR3aa: CASRAQGMQYEQYF; CDR3nt: TGTGCCAGCAGGGCACAGGGAATGCAATACGAGCAGTACTTC; j_gene: TRBJ2-7; abundance: once; v_gene: TRBV11-2; d_gene: -
CDR3aa: CASRAWGSTDTQYF; CDR3nt: TGTGCCAGCAGGGCTTGGGGTAGCACAGATACGCAGTATTTT; j_gene: TRBJ2-3; abundance: -; v_gene: TRBV28; d_gene: -
CDR3aa: CASRKLAEETYEQYF; CDR3nt: TGTGCCAGCAGAAAACTAGCGGAGGAAACCTACGAGCAGTACTTC; j_gene: TRBJ2-7; abundance: -; v_gene: TRBV5-6; d_gene: TRBD2